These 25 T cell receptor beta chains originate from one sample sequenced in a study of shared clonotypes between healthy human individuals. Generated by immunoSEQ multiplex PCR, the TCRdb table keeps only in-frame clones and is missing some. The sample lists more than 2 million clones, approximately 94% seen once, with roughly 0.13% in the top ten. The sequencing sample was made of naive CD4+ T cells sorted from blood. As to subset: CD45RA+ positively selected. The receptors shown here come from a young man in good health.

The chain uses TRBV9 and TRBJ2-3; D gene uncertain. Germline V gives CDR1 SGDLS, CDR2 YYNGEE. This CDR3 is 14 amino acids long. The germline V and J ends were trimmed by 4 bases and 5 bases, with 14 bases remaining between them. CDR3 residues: CASSPRERVDTQYF. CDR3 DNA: TGTGCCAGCAGCCCCCGCGAAAGGGTAGATACGCAGTATTTT. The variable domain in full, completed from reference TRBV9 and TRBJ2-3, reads DSGVTQTPKHLITATGQRVTLRCSPRSGDLSVYWYQQSLDQGLQFLIQYYNGEERAKGNILERFSAQQFPDLHSELNLSSLELGDSALYFCASSPRERVDTQYFGPGTRLTVL.

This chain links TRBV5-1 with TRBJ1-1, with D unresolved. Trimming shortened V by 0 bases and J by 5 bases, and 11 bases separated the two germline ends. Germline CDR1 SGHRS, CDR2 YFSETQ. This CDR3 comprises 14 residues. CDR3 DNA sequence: TGCGCCAGCAGCTTGGGGATTCGAAATACTGAAGCTTTCTTT. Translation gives CASSLGIRNTEAFF.

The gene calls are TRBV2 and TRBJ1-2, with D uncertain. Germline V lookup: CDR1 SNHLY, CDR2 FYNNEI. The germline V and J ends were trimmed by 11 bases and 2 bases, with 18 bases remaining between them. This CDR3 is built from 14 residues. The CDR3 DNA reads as TGTGCCTCAATAAGGGCAGGTTGGAACTATGGCTACACCTTC. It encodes CASIRAGWNYGYTF.

The CDR3 is CASSPISSGGFEQYF. CDR3 bases: TGTGCCAGCAGCCCTATCTCTAGCGGGGGGTTCGAGCAGTACTTC. The V gene is TRBV11-2, the J gene TRBJ2-7, with 11 bases matching TRBD2. CDR3 size: 15 residues. Germline CDR1 is SGHAT and CDR2 is FQNNGV. V lost 5 bases to trimming and J lost 6 bases; unmatched junction nucleotides: 9.

CDR3 coding DNA: TGCACCAGCAGCCAAGACCTAGCGAATGAGCAGTTCTTC. It translates to CTSSQDLANEQFF. The chain recombines TRBV1 with TRBJ2-1; the DNA was not used to check the table's D call, TRBD2. TRBV1 represents a pseudogene. The CDR3 totals 13 residues.

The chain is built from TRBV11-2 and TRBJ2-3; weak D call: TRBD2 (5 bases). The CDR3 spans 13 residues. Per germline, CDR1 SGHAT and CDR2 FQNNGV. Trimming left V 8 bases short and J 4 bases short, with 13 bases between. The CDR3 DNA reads TGTGCCAGCGGGAGACCCGTACCAGATACGCAGTATTTT. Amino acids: CASGRPVPDTQYF.

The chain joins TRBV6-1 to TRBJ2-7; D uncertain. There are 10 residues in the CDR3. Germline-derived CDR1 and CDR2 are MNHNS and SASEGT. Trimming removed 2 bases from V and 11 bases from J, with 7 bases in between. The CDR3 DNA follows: TGTGCCAGCAGTGAATATCGTGAGTACTTC. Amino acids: CASSEYREYF.

The CDR3 loop reads CAISEGAISNEQFF. The CDR3 DNA sequence: TGTGCCATCAGTGAAGGGGCAATCTCCAATGAGCAGTTCTTC. This chain uses TRBV10-3 with TRBJ2-1, with D possibly being TRBD1 (5 bases). V dropped 3 bases and J dropped 6 bases, with 12 bases sitting between them. The CDR3 consists of 14 residues. Germline values: CDR1 ENHRY, CDR2 SYGVKD.

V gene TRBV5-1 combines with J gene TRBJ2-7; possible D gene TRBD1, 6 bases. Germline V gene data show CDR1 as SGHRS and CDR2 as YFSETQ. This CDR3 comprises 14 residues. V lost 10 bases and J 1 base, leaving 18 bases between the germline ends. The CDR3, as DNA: TGCGCCGGCCCTTCACAGGGTAGGTCCTACGAGCAGTACTTC. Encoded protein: CAGPSQGRSYEQYF. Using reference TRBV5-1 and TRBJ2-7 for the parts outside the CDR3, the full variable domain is KAGVTQTPRYLIKTRGQQVTLSCSPISGHRSVSWYQQTPGQGLQFLFEYFSETQRNKGNFPGRFSGRQFSNSRSEMNVSTLELGDSALYLCAGPSQGRSYEQYFGPGTRLTVT.

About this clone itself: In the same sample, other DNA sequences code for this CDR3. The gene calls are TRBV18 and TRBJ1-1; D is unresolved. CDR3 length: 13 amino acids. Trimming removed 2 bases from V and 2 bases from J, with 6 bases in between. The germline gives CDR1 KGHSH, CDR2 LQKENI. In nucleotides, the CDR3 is TGTGCCAGCTCACCAAGCGGAAACACTGAAGCTTTCTTT. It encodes CASSPSGNTEAFF.

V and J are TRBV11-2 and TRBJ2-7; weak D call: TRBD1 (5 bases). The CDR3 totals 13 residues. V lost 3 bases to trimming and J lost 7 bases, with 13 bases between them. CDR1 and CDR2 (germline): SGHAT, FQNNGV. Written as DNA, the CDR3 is TGTGCCAGCAGCTTTGTGGGGCGCTTAGAGCAGTACTTC. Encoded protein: CASSFVGRLEQYF.

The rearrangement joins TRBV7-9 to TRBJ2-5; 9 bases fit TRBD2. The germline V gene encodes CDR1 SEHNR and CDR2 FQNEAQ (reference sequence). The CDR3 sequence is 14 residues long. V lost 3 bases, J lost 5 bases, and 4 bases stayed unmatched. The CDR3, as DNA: TGTGCCAGCAGCTTTCTAGCGGGGAGTGAGACCCAGTACTTC. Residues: CASSFLAGSETQYF.

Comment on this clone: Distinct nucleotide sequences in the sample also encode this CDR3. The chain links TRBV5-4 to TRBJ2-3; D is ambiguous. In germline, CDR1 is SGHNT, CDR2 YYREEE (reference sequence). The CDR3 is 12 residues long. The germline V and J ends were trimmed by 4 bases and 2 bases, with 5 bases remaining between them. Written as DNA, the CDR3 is TGTGCCAGCAGCCCAGACACAGATACGCAGTATTTT. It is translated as CASSPDTDTQYF.

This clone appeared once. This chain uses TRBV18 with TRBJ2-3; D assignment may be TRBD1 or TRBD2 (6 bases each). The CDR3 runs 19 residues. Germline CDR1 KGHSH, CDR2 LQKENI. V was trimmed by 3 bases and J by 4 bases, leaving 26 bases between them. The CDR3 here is CASSPEPQGLLRGSDTQYF. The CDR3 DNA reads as TGTGCCAGCTCACCTGAGCCACAGGGACTCCTAAGGGGATCAGATACGCAGTATTTT.

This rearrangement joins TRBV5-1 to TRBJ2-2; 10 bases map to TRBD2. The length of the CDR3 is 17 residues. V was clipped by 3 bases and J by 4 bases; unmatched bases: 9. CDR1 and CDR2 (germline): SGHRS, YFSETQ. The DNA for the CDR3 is TGCGCCAGCAGCTCTGCTCTAGCGGGGGTTGGCACCGGGGAGCTGTTTTTT. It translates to CASSSALAGVGTGELFF.

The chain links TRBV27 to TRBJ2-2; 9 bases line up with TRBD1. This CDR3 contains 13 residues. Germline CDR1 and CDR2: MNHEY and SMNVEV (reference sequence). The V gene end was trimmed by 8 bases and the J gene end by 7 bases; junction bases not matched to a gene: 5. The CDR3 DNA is TGTGCCAGCCGGGACAGGGTATTCGGGGAGCTGTTTTTT. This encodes CASRDRVFGELFF.

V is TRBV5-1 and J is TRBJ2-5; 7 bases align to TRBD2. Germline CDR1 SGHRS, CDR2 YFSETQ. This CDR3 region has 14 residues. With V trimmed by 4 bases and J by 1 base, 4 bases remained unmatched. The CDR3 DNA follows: TGCGCCAGCAGCCCAGCGGGGTCCCAAGAGACCCAGTACTTC. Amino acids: CASSPAGSQETQYF.

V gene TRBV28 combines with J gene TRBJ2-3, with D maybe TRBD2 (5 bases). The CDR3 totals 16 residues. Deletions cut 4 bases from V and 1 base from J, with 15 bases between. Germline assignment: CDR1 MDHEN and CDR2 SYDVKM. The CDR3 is CASSSRTFWGTDTQYF. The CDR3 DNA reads TGTGCCAGCAGTTCGAGGACTTTCTGGGGCACAGATACGCAGTATTTT. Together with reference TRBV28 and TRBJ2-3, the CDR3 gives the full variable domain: DVKVTQSSRYLVKRTGEKVFLECVQDMDHENMFWYRQDPGLGLRLIYFSYDVKMKEKGDIPEGYSVSREKKERFSLILESASTNQTSMYLCASSSRTFWGTDTQYFGPGTRLTVL.

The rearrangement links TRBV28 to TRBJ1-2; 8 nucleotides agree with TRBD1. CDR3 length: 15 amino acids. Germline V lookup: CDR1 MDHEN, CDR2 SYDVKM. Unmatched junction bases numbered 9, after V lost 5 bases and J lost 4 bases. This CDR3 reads CASSGGDRGGYGYTF. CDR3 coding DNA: TGTGCCAGCAGTGGGGGTGACAGGGGAGGCTATGGCTACACCTTC.

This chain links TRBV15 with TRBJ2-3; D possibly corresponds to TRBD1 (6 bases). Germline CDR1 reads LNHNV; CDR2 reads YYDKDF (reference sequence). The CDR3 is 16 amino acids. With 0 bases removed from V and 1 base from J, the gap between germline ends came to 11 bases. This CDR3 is CATSRDGGMGTDTQYF. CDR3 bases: TGTGCCACCAGCAGAGATGGGGGCATGGGCACAGATACGCAGTATTTT.

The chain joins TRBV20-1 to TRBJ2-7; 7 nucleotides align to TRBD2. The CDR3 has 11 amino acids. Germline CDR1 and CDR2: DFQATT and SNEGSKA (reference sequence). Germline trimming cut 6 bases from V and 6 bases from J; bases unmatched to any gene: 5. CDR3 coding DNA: TGCAGTGCCCTGTGGGGGGGCGAGCAGTACTTC. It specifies CSALWGGEQYF.

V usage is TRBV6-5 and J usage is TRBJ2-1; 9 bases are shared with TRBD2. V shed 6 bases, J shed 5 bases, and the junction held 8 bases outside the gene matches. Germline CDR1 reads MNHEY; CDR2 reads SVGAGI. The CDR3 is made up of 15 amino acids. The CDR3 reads CASSSRTSANNEQFF. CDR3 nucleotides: TGTGCCAGCAGCTCGAGGACTAGCGCAAACAATGAGCAGTTCTTC.

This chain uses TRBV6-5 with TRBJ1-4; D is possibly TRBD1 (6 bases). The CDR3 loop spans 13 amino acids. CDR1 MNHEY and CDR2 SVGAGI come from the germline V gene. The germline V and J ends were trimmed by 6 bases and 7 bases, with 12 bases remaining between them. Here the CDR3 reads CASSRTGIEKLFF. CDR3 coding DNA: TGTGCCAGCAGCAGAACAGGGATTGAAAAACTGTTTTTT.

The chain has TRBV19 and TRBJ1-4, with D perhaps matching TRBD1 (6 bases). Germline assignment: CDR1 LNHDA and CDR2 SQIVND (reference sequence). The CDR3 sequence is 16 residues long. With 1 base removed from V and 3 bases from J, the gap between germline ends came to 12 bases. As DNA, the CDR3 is TGTGCCAGTAGTATAGGTGGAGGGGGATCTAATGAAAAACTGTTTTTT. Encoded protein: CASSIGGGGSNEKLFF. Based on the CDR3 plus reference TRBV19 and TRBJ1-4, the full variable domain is DGGITQSPKYLFRKEGQNVTLSCEQNLNHDAMYWYRQDPGQGLRLIYYSQIVNDFQKGDIAEGYSVSREKKESFPLTVTSAQKNPTAFYLCASSIGGGGSNEKLFFGSGTQLSVL.

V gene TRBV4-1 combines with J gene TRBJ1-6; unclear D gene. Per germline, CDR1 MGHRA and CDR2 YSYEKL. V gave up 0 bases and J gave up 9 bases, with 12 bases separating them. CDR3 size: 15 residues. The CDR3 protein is CASSQDYGVGSPLHF. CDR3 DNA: TGCGCCAGCAGCCAAGATTACGGTGTGGGTTCACCCCTCCACTTT.